Shown below are 20 T cell receptor beta chains from a single sample sequenced in a study of cytomegalovirus exposure and HLA in healthy donors. The primer mix had 60 Vbeta and 13 Jbeta primers. The data were produced by immunoSEQ multiplex PCR, yet TCRdb's version contains in-frame clones alone and is incomplete. The sample contains 130,000 to 150,000 clones, 64% of which appear only once. Material for sequencing was PBMCs. The receptors here all came from a woman aged 30 to 39 in good health and CMV-seropositive.

The sample holds a few counts of this clone. J is TRBJ2-5 and V is TRBV6-1; possible D gene TRBD2, 5 bases. The end of the DNA fits TRBJ2-7 better, so the J call may be wrong. Germline V gives CDR1 MNHNS, CDR2 SASEGT. The CDR3 spans 11 residues. CDR3 in DNA: TGTGCCAGCAGAGGACTCGGCGAGCAGTACTTC. Its translation: CASRGLGEQYF.

This clone appeared a few times. The chain recombines TRBV5-1 with TRBJ1-2, with a possible D match to TRBD1 (6 bases). This CDR3 spans 12 amino acids. Per the germline V gene, CDR1 is SGHRS and CDR2 is YFSETQ. V lost 0 bases to trimming and J lost 7 bases, with 7 bases between them. CDR3 in amino acids: CASSLARGGYTF. CDR3 nucleotide sequence: TGCGCCAGCAGCTTGGCCAGGGGTGGCTACACCTTC.

About this clone: The sample carries other DNA sequences with the same CDR3. V and J are TRBV2 and TRBJ2-5; no clear D gene. V dropped 6 bases and J dropped 4 bases, with 3 bases sitting between them. CDR1 and CDR2 (germline): SNHLY, FYNNEI. This CDR3 has 10 amino acids. The CDR3 sequence is CASSRETQYF. CDR3 DNA: TGTGCCAGCAGCCGAGAGACCCAGTACTTC.

The V call is TRBV19, the J call TRBJ1-2; D is ambiguous. The CDR3 contains 14 residues. V lost 6 bases and J lost 4, with 15 bases in between. In germline, CDR1 is LNHDA, CDR2 SQIVND (reference sequence). The CDR3 loop reads CASSRGGLTYGYTF. As DNA, the CDR3 is TGTGCCAGTAGCAGAGGAGGGTTGACCTATGGCTACACCTTC.

V is TRBV29-1 and J is TRBJ2-3; TRBD1 is a possible D gene (5 bases). The CDR3 runs to 12 residues. CDR1 is SQVTM and CDR2 is ANQGSEA in the germline V gene. Trimming removed 7 bases from V and 4 bases from J, with 12 bases in between. CDR3 sequence reads: CSDRQGPDTQYF. CDR3 DNA sequence: TGCAGCGATAGGCAGGGTCCAGATACGCAGTATTTT.

The table lists this clone with a few counts. The J gene is TRBJ2-7, the V gene TRBV27; 12 nucleotides agree with TRBD2. V gave up 6 bases and J gave up 0 bases; unmatched junction bases: 6. CDR1 and CDR2 from the germline V gene are MNHEY and SMNVEV (reference sequence). The CDR3 has 16 residues. In DNA, the CDR3 is TGTGCCAGCAGCCCGGGACTAGCGGGTAGCTCCTACGAGCAGTACTTC. Protein product: CASSPGLAGSSYEQYF.

CDR3 protein: CAIRARGRGLYEQYF. CDR3 nucleotides: TGTGCCATCAGGGCCAGGGGGCGTGGGCTATACGAGCAGTACTTC. This chain connects TRBV10-3 to TRBJ2-7; 8 bases fit TRBD1. Germline assignment: CDR1 ENHRY and CDR2 SYGVKD. Germline trimming cut 6 bases from V and 4 bases from J; bases unmatched to any gene: 11. The CDR3 length is 15 residues.

This clone was observed a handful of times. The chain employs TRBV2 and TRBJ2-1; 8 nucleotides line up with TRBD2. This CDR3 spans 16 amino acids. Per germline, CDR1 SNHLY and CDR2 FYNNEI. Losses at the gene ends were 6 bases for V and 7 bases for J; bases not matched to a gene: 14. CDR3 sequence (DNA): TGTGCCAGCAGGGGACTAGGGCGGGGGGCTGGGAATGAGCAGTTCTTC. It translates to CASRGLGRGAGNEQFF.

This chain connects TRBV5-1 to TRBJ1-2; 8 bases are a match to TRBD1. The CDR3 loop spans 13 amino acids. The V gene end was trimmed by 2 bases and the J gene end by 8 bases; junction bases not matched to a gene: 5. CDR1 SGHRS and CDR2 YFSETQ come from the germline V gene. CDR3 residues: CASSFQGAQGYTF. CDR3 nucleotide sequence: TGCGCCAGCAGCTTTCAGGGGGCACAGGGCTACACCTTC.

This clone was picked up a small number of times. The chain links TRBV11-2 to TRBJ2-7; 9 bases fit TRBD2. The trim removed 7 bases at V and 13 bases at J, leaving 14 bases unmatched. The germline gives CDR1 SGHAT, CDR2 FQNNGV. This CDR3 spans 13 amino acids. Here the CDR3 reads CASTTVAGVLSYF. The CDR3, as DNA: TGTGCCAGCACCACCGTAGCGGGGGTCCTGAGTTACTTC.

The V gene is TRBV6-5, the J gene TRBJ1-6; a possible D gene is TRBD1 (6 bases). Trimming took off 8 bases at V and 9 bases at J, with 14 bases between the two ends. The V gene's germline CDR1 is MNHEY and CDR2 SVGAGI. The CDR3 extends over 13 amino acids. This CDR3 reads CASRSQGTSPLHF. CDR3 DNA: TGTGCCAGCCGGTCGCAGGGGACTTCACCCCTCCACTTT.

This chain connects TRBV2 to TRBJ2-7; 7 nucleotides match TRBD1. The germline V gene encodes CDR1 SNHLY and CDR2 FYNNEI. V shed 2 bases, J shed 4 bases, and the junction held 5 bases outside the gene matches. The CDR3 consists of 14 residues. DNA of the CDR3: TGTGCCAGCAGTGAATTTAGGACAGGATACGAGCAGTACTTC. This codes for CASSEFRTGYEQYF.

CDR3 region: CASKPYQRNTGELFF. CDR3 coding DNA: TGTGCCAGTAAGCCGTATCAGCGGAACACCGGGGAGCTGTTTTTT. The chain carries TRBV7-9 and TRBJ2-2, with D unclear. The CDR3 loop spans 15 amino acids. Trimming left V 9 bases short and J 1 base short, with 15 bases between. Germline lookup yields CDR1 SEHNR and CDR2 FQNEAQ (reference sequence).

The chain combines TRBV18 with TRBJ2-7; TRBD1 matches at 8 bases. The CDR3 is 14 residues long. Germline V gene sequence: CDR1 KGHSH, CDR2 LQKENI. After removal of 3 bases from V and 9 bases from J, the junction contained 10 bases not matched to a gene. The CDR3 region has the DNA TGTGCCAGCTCACCCCTAGATGGACAGGGTCCGCAGTACTTC. Translated: CASSPLDGQGPQYF.

As regards this clone: One end of the junction is discordant with germline, which a read error may explain. The chain carries TRBV5-1 and TRBJ2-7, with TRBD2 identical over 7 bases. The length of the CDR3 is 15 residues. CDR1 and CDR2 from the germline V gene are SGHRS and YFSETQ. The CDR3: CASSLVPLSGGRLDF. In DNA, the CDR3 is TGCGCCAGCAGCCTTGTTCCCCTGTCGGGAGGAAGGCTTGACTTC.

The chain has TRBV28 and TRBJ1-5; a weak D match, TRBD1 (5 bases). CDR1 is MDHEN and CDR2 is SYDVKM in the germline V gene. Trimming took off 5 bases at V and 9 bases at J, with 20 bases between the two ends. The CDR3 contains 15 residues. The CDR3 loop reads CASSPKRTPVGPQHF. Here the CDR3 DNA reads TGTGCCAGCAGTCCGAAACGGACACCCGTAGGGCCCCAGCATTTT. Based on the CDR3 plus reference TRBV28 and TRBJ1-5, the full variable domain is DVKVTQSSRYLVKRTGEKVFLECVQDMDHENMFWYRQDPGLGLRLIYFSYDVKMKEKGDIPEGYSVSREKKERFSLILESASTNQTSMYLCASSPKRTPVGPQHFGDGTRLSIL.

The chain employs TRBV2 and TRBJ1-2; 11 bases align to TRBD1. V shed 6 bases, J shed 5 bases, and the junction held 2 bases outside the gene matches. The CDR3 has 13 amino acids. Germline loops: CDR1 SNHLY, CDR2 FYNNEI. CDR3 bases: TGTGCCAGCAGGGGGACAGGGGGATATGGCTACACCTTC. This codes for CASRGTGGYGYTF.

This rearrangement joins TRBV6-6 to TRBJ1-4; D gene unclear. Germline loops: CDR1 MNHNY, CDR2 SVGAGI (reference sequence). The length of the CDR3 is 14 residues. Trimming shortened V by 2 bases and J by 2 bases, and 6 bases separated the two germline ends. CDR3: CASSYPGTNEKLFF. The CDR3 nucleotides are TGTGCCAGCAGTTACCCGGGGACTAATGAAAAACTGTTTTTT.

With regard to this clone: Germline and junction disagree at one end, which may indicate a read error. The gene calls are TRBV9 and TRBJ2-7; 8 bases line up with TRBD2. Germline CDR1 reads SGDLS; CDR2 reads YYNGEE. CDR3 length: 12 amino acids. The CDR3 region is CASSVVSGTPNF. As DNA, the CDR3 is TGTGCCAGCAGCGTAGTTAGCGGGACGCCCAACTTC.

This rearrangement joins TRBV5-4 to TRBJ2-3; D possibly corresponds to TRBD2 (5 bases). V was clipped by 5 bases and J by 1 base, with 14 bases between them. This CDR3 comprises 15 residues. Germline V gives CDR1 SGHNT, CDR2 YYREEE (reference sequence). The CDR3 protein is CASSRLPGRTDTQYF. CDR3 coding DNA: TGTGCCAGCAGTAGACTACCAGGACGCACAGATACGCAGTATTTT.